This T cell receptor (beta chain) was captured in a study of control samples from healthy donors and cancer patients. Data came from immunoSEQ multiplex PCR; TCRdb stores just in-frame clones and leaves some out. The data hold some 94,000 clones, with 85% to 90% observed a single time. Germline assignment: CDR1 MNHNS and CDR2 SASEGT. The CDR3 length is 14 residues. Trimming removed 3 bases from V and 4 bases from J, with 12 bases in between. This chain joins TRBV6-1 and TRBJ1-2; D is unclear. The sample taken for sequencing was blood. The sequence was collected from a woman in her forties or fifties in good health. CDR3 protein: CASSETTNGYGYTF. The CDR3 nucleotides are TGTGCCAGCAGTGAGACCACAAACGGCTATGGCTACACCTTC.